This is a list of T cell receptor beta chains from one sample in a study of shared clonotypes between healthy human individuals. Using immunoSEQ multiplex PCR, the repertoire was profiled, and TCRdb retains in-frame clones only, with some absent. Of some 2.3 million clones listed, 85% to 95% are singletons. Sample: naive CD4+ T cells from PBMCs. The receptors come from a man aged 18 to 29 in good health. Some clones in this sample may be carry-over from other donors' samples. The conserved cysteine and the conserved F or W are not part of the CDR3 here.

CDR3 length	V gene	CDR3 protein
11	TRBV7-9	ASTQQGEETQY
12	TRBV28	ATGRGASGNTIY
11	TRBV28	ASSFAGRSGYT
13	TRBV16	ASSLLAERTDTQY
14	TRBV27	ASSLFRRTVAYEQY
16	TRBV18	ASSPPIGGSATNEKLF
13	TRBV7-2	ASSPDRVRGETQY
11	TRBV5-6	ASSFGEDEKLF
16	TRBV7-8	ASSPTETSGRAAGELF
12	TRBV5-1	ASSVGQANEKLF
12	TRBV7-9	ASSVGTSGDTQY
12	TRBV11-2	ASSLVGSYNEQF
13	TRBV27	ASRPTGAHSYEQY
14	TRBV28	ASSPGGTEPNEKLF
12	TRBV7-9	ASSRAGATYEQY
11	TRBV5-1	ASSLDRMNGYT
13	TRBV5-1	ASSFFSGYAGELF
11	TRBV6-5	ASSWGDRAGYT
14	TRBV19	ASSPPTRTAAYEQY